Listed here are 21 T cell receptor beta chains from one sample, sequenced in a study of shared clonotypes between healthy human individuals. Clones were sequenced by immunoSEQ multiplex PCR, and TCRdb holds only the in-frame ones, with some missing. Found here are approximately 1,000,000 clones, around 77% of them singletons; the top ten hold roughly 0.82%. Sequencing was done on a sample of memory CD4+ T cells from PBMCs. Subset described: CD45RA-negative fraction. The receptors stem from a man younger than 30 in good health. Some clones in this sample may be carry-over from other donors' samples.

A note on this clone: In the same sample, other DNA sequences code for this CDR3. The rearrangement uses TRBV28 and TRBJ1-1; no clear D gene. The germline gives CDR1 MDHEN, CDR2 SYDVKM. This CDR3 is 13 amino acids long. Trimming left V 5 bases short and J 1 base short, with 8 bases between. CDR3 residues: CASSPRWNTEAFF. The CDR3 DNA is TGTGCCAGCAGTCCGCGCTGGAACACTGAAGCTTTCTTT.

V usage is TRBV6-1 and J usage is TRBJ2-7; 12 bases fit TRBD2. Trimming at V came to 4 bases and at J to 4 bases, leaving 5 bases not matched to a gene. CDR1 is MNHNS and CDR2 is SASEGT in the germline V gene. The CDR3 runs 15 residues. The CDR3, as DNA: TGTGCCAGCAGTGTTTGGCTAGCGGGAGGGTACGAGCAGTACTTC. This sequence encodes CASSVWLAGGYEQYF.

This clone showed up just a few times. V is TRBV6-5 and J is TRBJ1-4, with D possibly matching TRBD1 (5 bases). The CDR3 totals 15 residues. V lost 5 bases and J lost 5, with 15 bases in between. Germline values: CDR1 MNHEY, CDR2 SVGAGI. CDR3 region: CASSIDRDGNEKLFF. The CDR3 region has the DNA TGTGCCAGCAGTATCGACCGGGACGGGAATGAAAAACTGTTTTTT.

V usage is TRBV4-2 and J usage is TRBJ2-5; no firm D call. V lost 0 bases and J 5 bases, leaving 13 bases between the germline ends. This CDR3 spans 15 amino acids. In germline, CDR1 is LGHNA, CDR2 YNFKEQ. In DNA, the CDR3 is TGTGCCAGCAGCCAAGAATCTACTCTTGGGGAGACCCAGTACTTC. Protein: CASSQESTLGETQYF.

The rearrangement joins TRBV6-1 to TRBJ1-3, with 11 nucleotides matching TRBD1. Germline lookup yields CDR1 MNHNS and CDR2 SASEGT. This CDR3 is built from 16 residues. With 4 bases clipped from V and 0 bases from J, the junction kept 2 bases outside the gene matches. The DNA for the CDR3 is TGTGCCAGCAGTGCCGGGACAGGGGGCTCTGGAAACACCATATATTTT. The encoded protein is CASSAGTGGSGNTIYF.

The V call is TRBV28, the J call TRBJ2-5; D is perhaps TRBD1 (6 bases). V was pared by 3 bases and J by 3 bases, with 11 bases between. The CDR3 has 14 amino acids. Germline loops: CDR1 MDHEN, CDR2 SYDVKM. CDR3 protein: CASSFGTPKETQYF. The CDR3 DNA reads TGTGCCAGCAGTTTTGGGACACCTAAAGAGACCCAGTACTTC.

The V gene is TRBV11-3, the J gene TRBJ2-2, with 7 bases matching TRBD2. Germline V CDR1 and CDR2: SGHNT, YENEEA. The CDR3 runs 14 residues. The ends lost 5 bases at V and 5 bases at J; junction bases unmatched: 5. CDR3 coding DNA: TGTGCCAGCAGCCGTAGGGAGGGTACCGGGGAGCTGTTTTTT. Encoded protein: CASSRREGTGELFF.

This clone was detected only once. The chain uses TRBV6-6 and TRBJ1-2, with no clear D. Germline lookup yields CDR1 MNHNY and CDR2 SVGAGI (reference sequence). The CDR3 has 13 residues. The V end lost 6 bases, the J end lost 4 bases, and 12 bases lay between the germline ends. The DNA for the CDR3 is TGTGCCAGCAGGCTAAGCTCCCTCTATGGCTACACCTTC. Amino acids: CASRLSSLYGYTF.

V gene TRBV7-2 combines with J gene TRBJ2-2, with TRBD1 matching over 8 bases. Germline CDR1 and CDR2: SGHTA and FQGNSA. V lost 2 bases and J lost 3; bases outside the gene matches: 5. The CDR3 is 16 amino acids. CDR3 residues: CASSLFGTGDTGELFF. The CDR3 nucleotides are TGTGCCAGCAGCTTATTTGGGACAGGAGACACCGGGGAGCTGTTTTTT. Full variable domain (remainder filled in from reference TRBV7-2 and TRBJ2-2): GAGVSQSPSNKVTEKGKDVELRCDPISGHTALYWYRQSLGQGLEFLIYFQGNSAPDKSGLPSDRFSAERTGGSVSTLTIQRTQQEDSAVYLCASSLFGTGDTGELFFGEGSRLTVL.

This chain joins TRBV20-1 and TRBJ1-1; no definite D call. CDR1 and CDR2 from the germline V gene are DFQATT and SNEGSKA (reference sequence). The CDR3 loop spans 10 amino acids. Trimming took 1 base from V and 6 from J, leaving 3 bases between them. This CDR3 is CSARAPEAFF. CDR3 coding DNA: TGCAGTGCTAGAGCCCCTGAAGCTTTCTTT.

The chain joins TRBV6-1 to TRBJ2-7; no firm D call. This CDR3 is 15 amino acids long. Germline V gene data show CDR1 as MNHNS and CDR2 as SASEGT. V was cut by 8 bases and J by 4 bases, with 21 bases left in between. CDR3 residues: CASVRGRTIAYEQYF. The CDR3 nucleotides are TGTGCCAGCGTACGAGGCAGGACGATCGCATACGAGCAGTACTTC.

This clone came up a few times. The same CDR3 is also encoded by other DNA sequences in this sample. The rearrangement links TRBV5-1 to TRBJ1-1; possible D gene TRBD1, 5 bases. Trimming shortened V by 4 bases and J by 5 bases, and 18 bases separated the two germline ends. In germline, CDR1 is SGHRS, CDR2 YFSETQ. This CDR3 has 15 amino acids. CDR3 coding DNA: TGCGCCAGCAGCCCGAGGGCGGGGGAAGTGACTGAAGCTTTCTTT. This encodes CASSPRAGEVTEAFF.

The rearrangement uses TRBV6-1 and TRBJ1-2; 8 nucleotides agree with TRBD1. The CDR3 covers 15 residues. Germline trimming cut 1 base from V and 7 bases from J; bases unmatched to any gene: 8. Germline V CDR1 and CDR2: MNHNS, SASEGT. The CDR3 nucleotides read TGTGCCAGCAGTGAAGGCAGGGGGCTATGGGGTGGCTACACCTTC. Translating it yields CASSEGRGLWGGYTF.

The chain uses TRBV28 and TRBJ1-4, with D perhaps matching TRBD1 (5 bases). V dropped 4 bases and J dropped 0 bases, with 12 bases sitting between them. From germline, CDR1 is MDHEN and CDR2 SYDVKM. The CDR3 length is 16 residues. The CDR3 sequence is CASSSQGGATNEKLFF. CDR3 DNA: TGTGCCAGCAGTTCCCAGGGAGGTGCAACTAATGAAAAACTGTTTTTT. The whole variable domain, filled in from reference TRBV28 and TRBJ1-4, reads DVKVTQSSRYLVKRTGEKVFLECVQDMDHENMFWYRQDPGLGLRLIYFSYDVKMKEKGDIPEGYSVSREKKERFSLILESASTNQTSMYLCASSSQGGATNEKLFFGSGTQLSVL.

The J gene is TRBJ1-1, the V gene TRBV18; 9 bases map to TRBD1. The CDR3 consists of 15 residues. Per the germline V gene, CDR1 is KGHSH and CDR2 is LQKENI. The V segment lost 4 bases and the J segment 6 bases; nucleotides outside the gene matches: 9. This chain's CDR3 is CASSRTGGAGSEAFF. The CDR3 DNA is TGTGCCAGCTCACGAACAGGGGGCGCGGGTTCTGAAGCTTTCTTT.

The V call is TRBV18, the J call TRBJ2-3; 14 bases are a match to TRBD2. The CDR3 has 16 residues. Germline CDR1 is KGHSH and CDR2 is LQKENI. Trimming at V came to 2 bases and at J to 6 bases, leaving 4 bases not matched to a gene. CDR3 DNA: TGTGCCAGCTCACCAGGGACTAGCGGGAGTCTGGATACGCAGTATTTT. This translates into CASSPGTSGSLDTQYF.

The chain carries TRBV6-1 and TRBJ1-4; D may be TRBD1 (5 bases). Germline CDR1 is MNHNS and CDR2 is SASEGT. Trimming pared 6 bases from V and 7 bases from J, leaving 15 bases between. CDR3 length: 14 amino acids. The CDR3 nucleotides read TGTGCCAGCAGGGGGACGGACGGGGCTGAAAAACTGTTTTTT. Translated, it gives CASRGTDGAEKLFF.

The chain links TRBV5-8 to TRBJ1-3; D is perhaps TRBD1 (6 bases). The germline V and J ends were trimmed by 7 bases and 0 bases, with 14 bases remaining between them. This CDR3 is 15 amino acids long. Germline V gives CDR1 SGHTS, CDR2 YDEGEE. The CDR3 sequence is CASQYGGSSGNTIYF. CDR3 coding DNA: TGTGCCAGCCAGTACGGGGGCTCCTCTGGAAACACCATATATTTT. Looking up the rest from reference TRBV5-8 and TRBJ1-3 gives the full variable domain: EAGVTQSPTHLIKTRGQQATLRCSPISGHTSVYWYQQALGLGLQFLLWYDEGEERNRGNFPPRFSGRQFPNYSSELNVNALELEDSALYLCASQYGGSSGNTIYFGEGSWLTVV.

This rearrangement joins TRBV14 to TRBJ1-1, with D possibly matching TRBD1 (5 bases). The CDR3 is 17 residues long. Germline-derived CDR1 and CDR2 are SGHDN and FVKESK. V lost 6 bases to trimming and J lost 0 bases, with 20 bases between them. For the CDR3, the DNA is TGTGCCAGCAGACCGAAGGGGTCTATCCGTTTGAACACTGAAGCTTTCTTT. Its translation: CASRPKGSIRLNTEAFF.

The J gene is TRBJ2-1, the V gene TRBV7-2; TRBD1 aligns across 9 bases. Trimming at V came to 4 bases and at J to 9 bases, leaving 10 bases not matched to a gene. Germline V lookup: CDR1 SGHTA, CDR2 FQGNSA. This CDR3 comprises 15 residues. Here the CDR3 DNA reads TGTGCCAGCAGCTCGACAGGGGGGGCCCTTGGTGAGCAGTTCTTC. Encoded protein: CASSSTGGALGEQFF.

The chain joins TRBV5-1 to TRBJ2-1; a weak D match, TRBD1 (6 bases). The V and J ends lost 4 bases and 3 bases respectively, with 11 bases between them. Germline-derived CDR1 and CDR2 are SGHRS and YFSETQ. The CDR3 totals 14 residues. The CDR3 loop reads CASSGGQSYNEQFF. The CDR3 coding sequence is TGCGCCAGCAGCGGGGGACAAAGCTACAATGAGCAGTTCTTC.